This T cell receptor (beta chain) was observed in a study of T cell responses to AZD1222 COVID-19 vaccine. Libraries were prepared by immunoSEQ multiplex PCR; TCRdb keeps only in-frame clonotypes and omits some of them. The sample has roughly 120,000 clones, about 90% seen once. Germline-derived CDR1 and CDR2 are SGHTA and FQGNSA. The CDR3 length is 16 residues. V was clipped by 5 bases and J by 4 bases; unmatched bases: 7. This sequence joins TRBV7-2 and TRBJ2-2; 10 bases fit TRBD1. This TCR was sampled from an adult who received the AZD1222 COVID-19 vaccine. Source: peripheral blood, taken 28 days after the second AZD1222 dose. As DNA, the CDR3 is TGTGCCAGCAGCCATAGACAGGGGGCGGGCACCGGGGAGCTGTTTTTT. Its protein is CASSHRQGAGTGELFF.